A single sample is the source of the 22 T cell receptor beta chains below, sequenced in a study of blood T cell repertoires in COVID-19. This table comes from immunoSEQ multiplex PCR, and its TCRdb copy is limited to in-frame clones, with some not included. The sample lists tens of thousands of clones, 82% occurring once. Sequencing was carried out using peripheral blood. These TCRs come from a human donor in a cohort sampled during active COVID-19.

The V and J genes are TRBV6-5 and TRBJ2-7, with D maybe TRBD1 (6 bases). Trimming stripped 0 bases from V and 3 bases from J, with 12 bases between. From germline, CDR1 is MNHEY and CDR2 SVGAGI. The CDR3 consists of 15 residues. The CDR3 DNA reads TGTGCCAGCAGTTACTCCCCACAGGGTATCTACGAGCAGTACTTC. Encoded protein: CASSYSPQGIYEQYF.

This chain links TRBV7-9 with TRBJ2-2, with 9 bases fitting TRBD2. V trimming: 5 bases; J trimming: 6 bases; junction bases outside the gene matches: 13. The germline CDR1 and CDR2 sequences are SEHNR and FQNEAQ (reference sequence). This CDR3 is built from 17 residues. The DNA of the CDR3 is TGTGCCAGCAGCCCGAGATTGTTAGCGGGGGACCCCGGGGAGCTGTTTTTT. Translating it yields CASSPRLLAGDPGELFF.

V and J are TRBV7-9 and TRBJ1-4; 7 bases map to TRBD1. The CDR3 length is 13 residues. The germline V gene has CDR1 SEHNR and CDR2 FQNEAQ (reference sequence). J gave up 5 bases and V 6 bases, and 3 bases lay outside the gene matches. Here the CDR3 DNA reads TGTGCCAGCAGGCCGACAGGGAATGAAAAACTGTTTTTT. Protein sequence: CASRPTGNEKLFF.

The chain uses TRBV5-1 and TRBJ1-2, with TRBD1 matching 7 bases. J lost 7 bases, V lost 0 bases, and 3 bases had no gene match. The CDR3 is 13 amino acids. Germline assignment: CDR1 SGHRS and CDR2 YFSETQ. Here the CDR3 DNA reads TGCGCCAGCAGCTTGGGCAGGGGGTTTGGCTACACCTTC. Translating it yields CASSLGRGFGYTF.

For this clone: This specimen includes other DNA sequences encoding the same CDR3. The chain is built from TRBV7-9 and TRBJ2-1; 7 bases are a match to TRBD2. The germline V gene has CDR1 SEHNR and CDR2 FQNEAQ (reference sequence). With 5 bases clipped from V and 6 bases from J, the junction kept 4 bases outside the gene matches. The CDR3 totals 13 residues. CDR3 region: CASSPSGANEQFF. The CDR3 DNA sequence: TGTGCCAGCAGCCCTAGCGGAGCCAATGAGCAGTTCTTC.

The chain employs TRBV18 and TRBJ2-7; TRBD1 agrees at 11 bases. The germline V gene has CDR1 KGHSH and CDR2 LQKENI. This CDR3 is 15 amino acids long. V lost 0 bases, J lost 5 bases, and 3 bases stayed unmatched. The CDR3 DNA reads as TGTGCCAGCTCACCACCCTGGACAGGGGGCCACGAGCAGTACTTC. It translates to CASSPPWTGGHEQYF.

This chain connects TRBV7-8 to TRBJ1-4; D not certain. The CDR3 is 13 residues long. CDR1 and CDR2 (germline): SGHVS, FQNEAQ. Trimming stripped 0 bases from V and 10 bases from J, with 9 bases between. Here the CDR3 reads CASSLAILGKLFF. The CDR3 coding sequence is TGTGCCAGCAGCTTAGCAATTCTAGGAAAACTGTTTTTT.

CDR3 residues: CASSVTSSGELFF. The CDR3 DNA sequence: TGTGCCAGCAGCGTAACTAGTTCCGGGGAGCTGTTTTTT. The chain has TRBV9 and TRBJ2-2, with a weak D call TRBD2 (5 bases). The CDR3 runs to 13 residues. Germline assignment: CDR1 SGDLS and CDR2 YYNGEE. V shed 1 base and J shed 6 bases, with 7 bases lying between them.

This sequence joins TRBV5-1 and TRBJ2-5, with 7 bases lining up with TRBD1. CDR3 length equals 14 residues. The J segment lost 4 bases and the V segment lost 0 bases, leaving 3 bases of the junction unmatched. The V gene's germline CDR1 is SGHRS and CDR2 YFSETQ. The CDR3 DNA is TGCGCCAGCAGCTTGGTAGGGGGCCGAGAGACCCAGTACTTC. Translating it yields CASSLVGGRETQYF.

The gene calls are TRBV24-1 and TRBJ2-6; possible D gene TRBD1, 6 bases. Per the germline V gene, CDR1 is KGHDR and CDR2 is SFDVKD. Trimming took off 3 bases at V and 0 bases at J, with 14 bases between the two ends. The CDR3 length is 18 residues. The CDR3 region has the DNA TGTGCCACCAGTGATAATCTGGACAGTAACTCTGGGGCCAACGTCCTGACTTTC. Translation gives CATSDNLDSNSGANVLTF.

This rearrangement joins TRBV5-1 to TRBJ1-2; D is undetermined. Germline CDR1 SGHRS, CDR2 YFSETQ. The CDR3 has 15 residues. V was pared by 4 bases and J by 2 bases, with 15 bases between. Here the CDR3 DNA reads TGCGCCAGCAGCGTTTCCGGGAAGGCCAACTATGGCTACACCTTC. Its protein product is CASSVSGKANYGYTF. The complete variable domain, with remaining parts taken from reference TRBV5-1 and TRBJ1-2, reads KAGVTQTPRYLIKTRGQQVTLSCSPISGHRSVSWYQQTPGQGLQFLFEYFSETQRNKGNFPGRFSGRQFSNSRSEMNVSTLELGDSALYLCASSVSGKANYGYTFGSGTRLTVV.

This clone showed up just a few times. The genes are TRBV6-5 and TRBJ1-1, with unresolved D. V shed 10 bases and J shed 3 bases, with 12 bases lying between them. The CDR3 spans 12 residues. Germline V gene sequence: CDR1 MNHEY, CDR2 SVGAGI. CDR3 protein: CATTGFHTEAFF. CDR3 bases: TGTGCCACCACGGGTTTTCACACTGAAGCTTTCTTT.

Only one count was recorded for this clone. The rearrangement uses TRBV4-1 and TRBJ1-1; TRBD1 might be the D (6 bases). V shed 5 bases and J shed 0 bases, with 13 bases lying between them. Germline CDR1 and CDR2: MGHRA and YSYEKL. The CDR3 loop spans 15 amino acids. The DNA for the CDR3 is TGCGCCAGCAGCGAAACAGGGTCGATGAACACTGAAGCTTTCTTT. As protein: CASSETGSMNTEAFF.

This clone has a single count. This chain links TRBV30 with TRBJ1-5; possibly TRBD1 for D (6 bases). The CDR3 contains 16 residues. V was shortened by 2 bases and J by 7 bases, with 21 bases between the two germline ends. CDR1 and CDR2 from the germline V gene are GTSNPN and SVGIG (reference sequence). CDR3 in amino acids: CAWSPGTPRLRQPQHF. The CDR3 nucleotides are TGTGCCTGGAGTCCCGGGACACCTCGACTGAGGCAGCCCCAGCATTTT.

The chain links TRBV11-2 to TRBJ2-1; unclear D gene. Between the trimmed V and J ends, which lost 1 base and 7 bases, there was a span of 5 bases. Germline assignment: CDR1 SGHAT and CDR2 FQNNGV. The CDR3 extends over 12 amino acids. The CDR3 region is CASSLAENEQFF. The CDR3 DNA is TGTGCCAGCAGCTTAGCTGAGAATGAGCAGTTCTTC.

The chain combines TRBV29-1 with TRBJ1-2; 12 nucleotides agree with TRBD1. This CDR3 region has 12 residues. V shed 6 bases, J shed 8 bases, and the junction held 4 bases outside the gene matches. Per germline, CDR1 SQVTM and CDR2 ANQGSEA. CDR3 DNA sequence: TGCAGCGTCACCGGGACAGGGGGCGGCTACACCTTC. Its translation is CSVTGTGGGYTF.

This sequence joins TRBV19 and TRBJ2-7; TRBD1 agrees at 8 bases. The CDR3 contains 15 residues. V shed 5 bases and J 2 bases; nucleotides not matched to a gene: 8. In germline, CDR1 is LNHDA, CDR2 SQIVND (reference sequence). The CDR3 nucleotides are TGTGCCAGTAGTGATCCCGGGACAGGTCCCTACGAGCAGTACTTC. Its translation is CASSDPGTGPYEQYF.

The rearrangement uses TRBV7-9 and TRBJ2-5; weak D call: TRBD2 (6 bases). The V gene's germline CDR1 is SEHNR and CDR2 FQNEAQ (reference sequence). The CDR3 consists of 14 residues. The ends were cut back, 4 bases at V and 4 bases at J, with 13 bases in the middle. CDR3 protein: CASSSGGVGETQYF. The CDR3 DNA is TGTGCCAGCAGCTCCGGCGGGGTAGGAGAGACCCAGTACTTC. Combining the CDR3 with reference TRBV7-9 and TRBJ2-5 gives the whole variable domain DTGVSQNPRHKITKRGQNVTFRCDPISEHNRLYWYRQTLGQGPEFLTYFQNEAQLEKSRLLSDRFSAERPKGSFSTLEIQRTEQGDSAMYLCASSSGGVGETQYFGPGTRLLVL.

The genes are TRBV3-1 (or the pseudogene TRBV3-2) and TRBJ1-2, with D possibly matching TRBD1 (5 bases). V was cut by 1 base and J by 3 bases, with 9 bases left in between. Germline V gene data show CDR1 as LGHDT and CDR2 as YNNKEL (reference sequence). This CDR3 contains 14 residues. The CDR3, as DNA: TGTGCCAGCAGCCAAGGGTCAGGGCACTATGGCTACACCTTC. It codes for CASSQGSGHYGYTF.

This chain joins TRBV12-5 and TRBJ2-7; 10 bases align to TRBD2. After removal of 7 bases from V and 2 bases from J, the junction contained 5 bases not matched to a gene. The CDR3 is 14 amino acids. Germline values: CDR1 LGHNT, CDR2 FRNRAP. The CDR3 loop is CASAPSGGAYEQYF. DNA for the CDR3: TGTGCTAGTGCCCCAAGCGGGGGGGCCTACGAGCAGTACTTC.

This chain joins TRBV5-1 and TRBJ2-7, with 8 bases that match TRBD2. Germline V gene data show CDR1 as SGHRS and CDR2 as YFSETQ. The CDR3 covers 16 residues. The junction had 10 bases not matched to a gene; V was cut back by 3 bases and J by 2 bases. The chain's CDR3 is CASSSGRGGRTYEQYF. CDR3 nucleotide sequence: TGCGCCAGCAGCTCCGGGAGGGGGGGGCGCACCTACGAGCAGTACTTC.

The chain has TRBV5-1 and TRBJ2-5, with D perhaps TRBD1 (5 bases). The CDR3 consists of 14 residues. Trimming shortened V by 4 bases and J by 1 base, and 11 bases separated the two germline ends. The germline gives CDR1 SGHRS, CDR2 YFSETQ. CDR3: CASSPSRVQETQYF. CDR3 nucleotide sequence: TGCGCCAGCAGCCCATCCAGGGTCCAAGAGACCCAGTACTTC. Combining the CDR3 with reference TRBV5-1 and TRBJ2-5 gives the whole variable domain KAGVTQTPRYLIKTRGQQVTLSCSPISGHRSVSWYQQTPGQGLQFLFEYFSETQRNKGNFPGRFSGRQFSNSRSEMNVSTLELGDSALYLCASSPSRVQETQYFGPGTRLLVL.